This T cell receptor (beta chain) is from a study of cytomegalovirus exposure and HLA in healthy donors. Study outcomes and limitations: Rare sequences made up most TCRs, while some public TCRs were found in many donors.

On this clone: No antigen is known for it.

The donors formed part of the roughly 120-subject validation cohort, distinct from the roughly 700-subject first cohort. Produced via immunoSEQ multiplex PCR; TCRdb's table is partial and in-frame only. The repertoire includes over 150,000 clones, 75% to 90% of them detected once, and approximately 15% sits in the top ten. The V end was cut by 5 bases, the J end by 8 bases, with 8 bases between. Germline CDR1 SNHLY, CDR2 FYNNEI. The CDR3 totals 11 residues. The chain couples TRBV2 to TRBJ2-3; D ambiguous. Sequences were obtained from PBMCs. The receptor was isolated from a man aged 18-30 years in good health and CMV-seropositive. This CDR3 is CASSNLRTQYF. CDR3 in DNA: TGTGCCAGCAGTAACTTACGTACGCAGTATTTT.